This T cell receptor beta chain was profiled in a study of CD8 T cells in ankylosing spondylitis. Germline V lookup: CDR1 SGDLS, CDR2 YYNGEE. The CDR3 length is 13 residues. The germline V and J ends were trimmed by 0 bases and 5 bases, with 8 bases remaining between them. From the 5' RACE reads, TCRdb called clonotypes with MiXCR, one entry per CDR3 protein. This table has some 240,000 distinct CDR3 sequences, over 15% appearing once. Sequences were obtained from blood, either unsorted or a sorted T cell fraction (not recorded which). This sequence originates from a male donor with ankylosing spondylitis or in good health (not recorded which). The V and J genes are TRBV9 and TRBJ2-5; D remains unclear. The CDR3 region has the DNA TGTGCCAGCAGCGTAGGCTTAGGCGAGACCCAGTACTTC. It specifies CASSVGLGETQYF.